This T cell receptor (beta chain) was captured by sequencing in a study of blood T cell repertoires in COVID-19. Sequencing was performed with immunoSEQ multiplex PCR; in TCRdb, only in-frame clones are kept and a portion is missing. Among tens of thousands of clones listed, roughly 84% were seen once. CDR3 size: 15 residues. The germline gives CDR1 KGHSH, CDR2 LQKENI. The junction had 9 bases not matched to a gene; V was cut back by 6 bases and J by 2 bases. The receptor's source is an elderly man with active COVID-19. The chain couples TRBV18 to TRBJ2-7; 8 positions match TRBD1. The material sequenced was peripheral blood. Here the CDR3 reads CASSPTGAQTYEQYF. DNA of the CDR3: TGTGCCAGCTCCCCGACAGGGGCCCAAACCTACGAGCAGTACTTC.